This T cell receptor (beta chain) was documented in a study of cytomegalovirus exposure and HLA in healthy donors. Across the study: In terms of ancestry, the Caucasian-associated cluster contained roughly 80% of the approximately 400 genotyped donors. Findings and limits, study-wide: Solely CMV serostatus was available to characterize immune exposure. According to the study, roughly 180 TCR beta chains were cytomegalovirus-associated.

Remarks on this clone: Its antigen is undetermined.

Primers for the PCR totalled 60 Vbeta and 13 Jbeta. Measured with immunoSEQ multiplex PCR; TCRdb has only the in-frame clones, and not every one. The sample lists 95,000 to 150,000 clones; over 65% were seen once. Per the germline V gene, CDR1 is LNHDA and CDR2 is SQIVND (reference sequence). V lost 4 bases and J 4 bases, leaving 11 bases between the germline ends. This CDR3 is 14 amino acids long. The rearrangement uses TRBV19 and TRBJ2-4; a possible D gene is TRBD2 (6 bases). This receptor was taken from a man younger than 35 in good health and CMV-seronegative. The sample was PBMCs. The CDR3 DNA is TGTGCCAGTAGTAGGCGGGACTGGAAAAACATTCAGTACTTC. Translating it yields CASSRRDWKNIQYF.